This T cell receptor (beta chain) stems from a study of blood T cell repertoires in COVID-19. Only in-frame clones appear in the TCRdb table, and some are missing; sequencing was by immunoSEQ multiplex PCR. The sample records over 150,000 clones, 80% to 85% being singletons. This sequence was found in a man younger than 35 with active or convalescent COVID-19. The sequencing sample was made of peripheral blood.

Here the CDR3 reads CASSLDLEQFF. CDR3 nucleotides: TGTGCCAGCAGTTTGGACTTAGAGCAGTTCTTC. V and J are TRBV12-3 or TRBV12-4 and TRBJ2-1, with D possibly matching TRBD2 (5 bases). CDR3 length equals 11 residues. V was clipped by 3 bases and J by 10 bases, with 7 bases between them.